The rows below give T cell receptor beta chains drawn from one sample of a study of T-cell memory formation after mild COVID-19. MiXCR was run by TCRdb on the 5' RACE reads, yielding one entry per CDR3 protein. The sample holds 300,000 to 350,000 distinct CDR3 sequences; 13% to 15% are singletons and the top ten take around 23%. Sequenced: PBMCs or a T cell subset sorted from them (not recorded which). Source of these receptors: a young man who had mild COVID-19 (a few samples of this study predate the infection). Cell type and time point are not known. Each CDR3 is given with its conserved first and last residue. The order of the fields is clone size, D gene, V gene, J gene, CDR3 protein, CDR3 DNA. D genes are given only for firm matches. The size field is filled for only some rows; it gives once, few, many or a size class.

>.|.|TRBV6-2/TRBV6-3|TRBJ1-5
CASSQDHSNQPQHF
TGTGCCAGCAGTCAGGACCATAGCAATCAGCCCCAGCATTTT
>few|.|TRBV5-1|TRBJ2-3
CASSLVTRSGADTQYF
TGCGCCAGCAGCTTGGTAACTAGGTCAGGCGCAGATACGCAGTATTTT
>.|TRBD2|TRBV20-1|TRBJ2-2
CSATKTSGGELFF
TGCAGTGCAACGAAGACTAGCGGCGGGGAGCTGTTTTTT
>few|TRBD2|TRBV9|TRBJ2-1
CASSVGAGAYNEQFF
TGTGCCAGCAGCGTAGGAGCGGGGGCTTACAATGAGCAGTTCTTC
>few|.|TRBV4-1|TRBJ2-3
CASSVLDSRDTQYF
TGCGCCAGCAGCGTACTCGATTCCCGGGATACGCAGTATTTT
>few|.|TRBV11-2|TRBJ1-3
CASSLDYRVTPGNTIYF
TGTGCCAGCAGCTTAGATTACAGGGTTACACCTGGAAACACCATATATTTT
>.|.|TRBV3-1|TRBJ2-7
CASSRRTYHEQYF
TGTGCCAGCAGCCGAAGGACGTACCACGAGCAGTACTTC
>few|TRBD1|TRBV20-1|TRBJ1-1
CSATIGTVNTEAFF
TGCAGTGCTACTATCGGGACAGTGAACACTGAAGCTTTCTTT
>.|.|TRBV4-2|TRBJ1-6
CASRQIGLLGSPLHF
TGTGCCAGCAGGCAGATAGGATTACTAGGTTCACCCCTCCACTTT
>few|.|TRBV7-3|TRBJ1-2
CASSSAPGGYGYTF
TGTGCCAGCAGCTCCGCTCCGGGGGGCTATGGCTACACCTTC
>.|TRBD2|TRBV20-1|TRBJ2-3
CSARLVAGGITDTQYF
TGCAGTGCTAGGCTGGTAGCGGGGGGTATTACAGATACGCAGTATTTT
>few|TRBD2|TRBV5-1|TRBJ2-7
CASSLAGGRNEQYF
TGCGCCAGCAGCTTGGCCGGGGGGAGAAACGAGCAGTACTTC
>.|.|TRBV15|TRBJ2-3
CATSRVGAANTQYF
TGTGCCACCAGCAGAGTGGGGGCAGCTAATACGCAGTATTTT
>.|TRBD1|TRBV5-1|TRBJ1-1
CASSPLGQVNAEAFF
TGCGCCAGCAGCCCCCTAGGACAGGTTAACGCTGAAGCTTTCTTT